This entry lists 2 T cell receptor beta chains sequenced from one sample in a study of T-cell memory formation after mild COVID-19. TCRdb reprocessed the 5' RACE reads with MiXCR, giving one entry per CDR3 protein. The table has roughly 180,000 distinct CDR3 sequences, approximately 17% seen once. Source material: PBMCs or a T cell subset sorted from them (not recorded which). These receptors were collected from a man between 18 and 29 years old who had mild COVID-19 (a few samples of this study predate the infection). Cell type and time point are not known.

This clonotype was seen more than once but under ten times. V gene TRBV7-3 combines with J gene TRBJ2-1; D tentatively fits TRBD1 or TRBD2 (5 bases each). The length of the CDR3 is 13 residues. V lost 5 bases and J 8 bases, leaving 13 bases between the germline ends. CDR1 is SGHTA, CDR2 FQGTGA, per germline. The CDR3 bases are TGTGCCAGCAGCCCCGGGACGTCCGATGAGCAGTTCTTC. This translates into CASSPGTSDEQFF.

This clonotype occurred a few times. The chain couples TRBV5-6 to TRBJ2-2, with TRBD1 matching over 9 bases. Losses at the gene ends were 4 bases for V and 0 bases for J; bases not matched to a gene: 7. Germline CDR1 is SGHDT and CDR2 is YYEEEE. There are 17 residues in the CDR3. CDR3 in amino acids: CASSLTGGGPNTGELFF. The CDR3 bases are TGTGCCAGCAGCCTGACAGGGGGAGGCCCGAACACCGGGGAGCTGTTTTTT.